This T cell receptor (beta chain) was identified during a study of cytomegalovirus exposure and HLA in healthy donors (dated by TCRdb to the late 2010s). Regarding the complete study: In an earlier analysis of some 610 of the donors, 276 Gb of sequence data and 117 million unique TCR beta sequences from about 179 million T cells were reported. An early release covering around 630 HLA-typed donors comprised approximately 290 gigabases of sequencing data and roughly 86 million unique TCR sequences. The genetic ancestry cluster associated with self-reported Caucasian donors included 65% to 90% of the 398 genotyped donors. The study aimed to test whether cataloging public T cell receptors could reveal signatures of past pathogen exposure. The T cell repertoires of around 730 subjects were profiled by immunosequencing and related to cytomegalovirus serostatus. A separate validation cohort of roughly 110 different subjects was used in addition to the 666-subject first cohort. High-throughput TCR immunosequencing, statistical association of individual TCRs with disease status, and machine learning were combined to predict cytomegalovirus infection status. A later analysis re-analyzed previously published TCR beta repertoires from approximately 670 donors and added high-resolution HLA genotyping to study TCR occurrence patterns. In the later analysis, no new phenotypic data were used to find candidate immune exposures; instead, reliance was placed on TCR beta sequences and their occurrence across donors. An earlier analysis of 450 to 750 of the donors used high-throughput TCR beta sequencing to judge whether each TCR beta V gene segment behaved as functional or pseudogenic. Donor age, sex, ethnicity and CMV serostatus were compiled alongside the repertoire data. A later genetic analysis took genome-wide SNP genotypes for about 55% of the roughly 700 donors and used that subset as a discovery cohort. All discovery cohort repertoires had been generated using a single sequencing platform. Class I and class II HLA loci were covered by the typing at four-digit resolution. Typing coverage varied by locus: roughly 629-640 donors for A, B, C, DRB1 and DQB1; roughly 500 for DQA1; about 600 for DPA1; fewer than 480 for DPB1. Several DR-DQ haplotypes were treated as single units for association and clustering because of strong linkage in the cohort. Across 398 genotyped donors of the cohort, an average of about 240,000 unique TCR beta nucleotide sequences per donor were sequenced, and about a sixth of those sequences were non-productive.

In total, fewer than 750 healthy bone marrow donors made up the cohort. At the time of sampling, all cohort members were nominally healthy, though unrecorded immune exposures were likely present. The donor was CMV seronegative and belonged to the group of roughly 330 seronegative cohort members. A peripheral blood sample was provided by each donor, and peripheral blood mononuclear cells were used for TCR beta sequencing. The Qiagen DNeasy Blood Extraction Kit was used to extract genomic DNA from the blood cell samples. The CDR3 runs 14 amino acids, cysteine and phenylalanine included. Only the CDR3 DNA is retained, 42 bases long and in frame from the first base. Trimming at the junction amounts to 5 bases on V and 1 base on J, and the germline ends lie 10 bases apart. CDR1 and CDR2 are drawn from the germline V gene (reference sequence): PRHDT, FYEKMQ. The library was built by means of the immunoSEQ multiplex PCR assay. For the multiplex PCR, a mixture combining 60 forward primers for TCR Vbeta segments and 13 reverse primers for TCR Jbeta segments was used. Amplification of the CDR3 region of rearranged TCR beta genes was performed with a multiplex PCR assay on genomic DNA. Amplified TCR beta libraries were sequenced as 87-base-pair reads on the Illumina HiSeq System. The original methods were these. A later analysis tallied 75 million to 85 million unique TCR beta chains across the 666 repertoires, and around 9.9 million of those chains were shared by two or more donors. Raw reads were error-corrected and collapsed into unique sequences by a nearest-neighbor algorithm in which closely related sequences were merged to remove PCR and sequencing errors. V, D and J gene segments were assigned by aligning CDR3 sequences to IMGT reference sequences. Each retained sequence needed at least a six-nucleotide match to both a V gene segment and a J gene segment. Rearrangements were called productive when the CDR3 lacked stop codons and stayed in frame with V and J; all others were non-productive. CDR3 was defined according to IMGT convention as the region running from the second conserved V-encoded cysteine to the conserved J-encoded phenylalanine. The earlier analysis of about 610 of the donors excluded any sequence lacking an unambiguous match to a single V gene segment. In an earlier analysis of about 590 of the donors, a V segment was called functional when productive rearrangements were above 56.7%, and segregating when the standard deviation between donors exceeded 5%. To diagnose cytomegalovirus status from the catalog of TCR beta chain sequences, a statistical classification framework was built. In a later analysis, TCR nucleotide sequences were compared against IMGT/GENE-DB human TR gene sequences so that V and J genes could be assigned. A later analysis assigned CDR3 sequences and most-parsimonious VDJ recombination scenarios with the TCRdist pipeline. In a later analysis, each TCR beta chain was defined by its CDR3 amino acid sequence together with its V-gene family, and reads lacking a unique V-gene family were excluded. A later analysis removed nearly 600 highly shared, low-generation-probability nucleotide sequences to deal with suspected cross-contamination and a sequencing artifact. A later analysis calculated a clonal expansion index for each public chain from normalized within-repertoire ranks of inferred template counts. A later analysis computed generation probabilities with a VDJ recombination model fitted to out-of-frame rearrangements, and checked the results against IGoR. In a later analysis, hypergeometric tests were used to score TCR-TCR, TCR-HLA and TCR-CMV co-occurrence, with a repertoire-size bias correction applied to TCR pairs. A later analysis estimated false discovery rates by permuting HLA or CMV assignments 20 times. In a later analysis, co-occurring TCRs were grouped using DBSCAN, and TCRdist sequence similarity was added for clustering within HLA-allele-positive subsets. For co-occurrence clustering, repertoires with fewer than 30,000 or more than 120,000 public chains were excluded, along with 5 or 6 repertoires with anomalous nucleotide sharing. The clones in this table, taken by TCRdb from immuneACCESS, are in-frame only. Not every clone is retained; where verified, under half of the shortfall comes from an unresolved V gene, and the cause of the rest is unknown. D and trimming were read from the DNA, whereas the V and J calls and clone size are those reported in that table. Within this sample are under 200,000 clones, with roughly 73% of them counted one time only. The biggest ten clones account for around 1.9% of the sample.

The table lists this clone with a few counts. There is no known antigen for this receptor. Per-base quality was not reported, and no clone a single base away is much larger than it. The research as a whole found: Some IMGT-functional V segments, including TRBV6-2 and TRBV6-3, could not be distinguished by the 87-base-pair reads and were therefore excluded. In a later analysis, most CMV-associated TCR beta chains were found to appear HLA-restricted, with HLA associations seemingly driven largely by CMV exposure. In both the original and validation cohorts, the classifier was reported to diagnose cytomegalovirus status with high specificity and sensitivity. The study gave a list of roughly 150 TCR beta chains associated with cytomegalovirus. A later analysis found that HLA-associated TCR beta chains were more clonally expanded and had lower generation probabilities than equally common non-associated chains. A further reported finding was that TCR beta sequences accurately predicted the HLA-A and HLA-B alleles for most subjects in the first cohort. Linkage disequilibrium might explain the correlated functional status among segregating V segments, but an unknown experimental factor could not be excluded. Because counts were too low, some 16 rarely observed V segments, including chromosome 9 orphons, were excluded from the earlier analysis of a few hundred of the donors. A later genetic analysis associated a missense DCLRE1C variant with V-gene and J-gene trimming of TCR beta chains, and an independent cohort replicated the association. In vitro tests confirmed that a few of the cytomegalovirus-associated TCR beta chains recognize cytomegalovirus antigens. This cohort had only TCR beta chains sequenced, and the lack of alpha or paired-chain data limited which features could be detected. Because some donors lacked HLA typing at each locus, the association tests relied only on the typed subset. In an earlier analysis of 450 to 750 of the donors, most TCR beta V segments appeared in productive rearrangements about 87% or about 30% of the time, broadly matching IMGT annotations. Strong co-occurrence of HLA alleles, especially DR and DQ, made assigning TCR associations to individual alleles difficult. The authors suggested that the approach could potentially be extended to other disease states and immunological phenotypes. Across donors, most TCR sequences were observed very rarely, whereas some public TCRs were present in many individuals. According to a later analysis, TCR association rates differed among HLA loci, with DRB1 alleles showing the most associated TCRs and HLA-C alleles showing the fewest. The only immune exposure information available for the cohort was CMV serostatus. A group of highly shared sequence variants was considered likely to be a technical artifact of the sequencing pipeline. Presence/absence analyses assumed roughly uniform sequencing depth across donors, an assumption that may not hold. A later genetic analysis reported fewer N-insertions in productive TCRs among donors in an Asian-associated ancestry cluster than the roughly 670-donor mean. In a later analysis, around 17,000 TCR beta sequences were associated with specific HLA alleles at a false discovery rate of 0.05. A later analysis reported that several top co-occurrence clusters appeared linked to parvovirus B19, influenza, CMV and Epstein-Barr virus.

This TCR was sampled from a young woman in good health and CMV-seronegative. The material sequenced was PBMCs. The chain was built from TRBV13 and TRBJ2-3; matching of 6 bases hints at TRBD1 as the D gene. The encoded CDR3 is CASSQGRRTDTQYF. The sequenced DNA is TGTGCCAGCAGCCAGGGGAGACGCACAGATACGCAGTATTTT.